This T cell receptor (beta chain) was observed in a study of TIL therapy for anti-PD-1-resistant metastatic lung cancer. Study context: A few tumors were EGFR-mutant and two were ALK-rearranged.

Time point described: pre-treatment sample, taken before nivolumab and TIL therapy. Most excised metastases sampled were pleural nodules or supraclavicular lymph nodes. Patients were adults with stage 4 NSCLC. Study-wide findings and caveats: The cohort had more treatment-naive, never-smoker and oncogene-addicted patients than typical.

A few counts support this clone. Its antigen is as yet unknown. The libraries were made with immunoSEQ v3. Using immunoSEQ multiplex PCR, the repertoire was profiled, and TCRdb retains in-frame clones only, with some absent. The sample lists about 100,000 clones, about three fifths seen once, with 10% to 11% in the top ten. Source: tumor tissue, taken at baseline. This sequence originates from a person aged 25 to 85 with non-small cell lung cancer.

The CDR3 DNA is TGTGCCAGCTTTAATGAAAAACTGTTTTTT. Translating it yields CASFNEKLFF. The chain is built from TRBV2 and TRBJ1-4, with D unclear. The CDR3 extends over 10 amino acids. Trimming shortened V by 8 bases and J by 4 bases, and 2 bases separated the two germline ends. Germline V gene sequence: CDR1 SNHLY, CDR2 FYNNEI.